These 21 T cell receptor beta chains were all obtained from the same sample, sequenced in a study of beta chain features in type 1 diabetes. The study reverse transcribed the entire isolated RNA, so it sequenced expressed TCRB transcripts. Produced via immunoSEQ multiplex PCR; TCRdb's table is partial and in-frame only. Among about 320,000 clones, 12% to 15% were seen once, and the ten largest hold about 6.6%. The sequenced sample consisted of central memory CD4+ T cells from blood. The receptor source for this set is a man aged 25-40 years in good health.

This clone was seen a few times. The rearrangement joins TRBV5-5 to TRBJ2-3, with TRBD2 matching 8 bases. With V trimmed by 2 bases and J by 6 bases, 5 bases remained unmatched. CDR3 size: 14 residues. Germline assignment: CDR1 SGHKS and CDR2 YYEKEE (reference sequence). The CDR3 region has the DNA TGTGCCAGCAGCTTTACTAGCGGTAGGGATACGCAGTATTTT. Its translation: CASSFTSGRDTQYF.

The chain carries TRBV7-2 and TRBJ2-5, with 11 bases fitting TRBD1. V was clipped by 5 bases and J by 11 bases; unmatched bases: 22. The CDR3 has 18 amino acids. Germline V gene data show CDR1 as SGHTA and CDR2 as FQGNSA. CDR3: CASSRLGQGGFSRWGQYF. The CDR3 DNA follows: TGTGCCAGCAGCCGACTGGGACAGGGGGGCTTTTCTCGATGGGGTCAGTACTTC. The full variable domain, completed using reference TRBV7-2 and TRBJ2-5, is GAGVSQSPSNKVTEKGKDVELRCDPISGHTALYWYRQSLGQGLEFLIYFQGNSAPDKSGLPSDRFSAERTGGSVSTLTIQRTQQEDSAVYLCASSRLGQGGFSRWGQYFGPGTRLLVL.

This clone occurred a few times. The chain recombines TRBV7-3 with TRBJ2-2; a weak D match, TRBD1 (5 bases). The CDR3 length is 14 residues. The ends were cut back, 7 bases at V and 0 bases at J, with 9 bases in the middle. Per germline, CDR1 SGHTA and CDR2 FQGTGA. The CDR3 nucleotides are TGTGCCAGCACCCGGACATCGAACACCGGGGAGCTGTTTTTT. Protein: CASTRTSNTGELFF.

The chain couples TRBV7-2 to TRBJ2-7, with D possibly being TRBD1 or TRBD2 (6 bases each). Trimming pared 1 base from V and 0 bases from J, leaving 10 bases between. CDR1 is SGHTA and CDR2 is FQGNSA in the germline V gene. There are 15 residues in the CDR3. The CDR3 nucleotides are TGTGCCAGCAGCTTAGTAGGGGGGAGCTCCTACGAGCAGTACTTC. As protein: CASSLVGGSSYEQYF.

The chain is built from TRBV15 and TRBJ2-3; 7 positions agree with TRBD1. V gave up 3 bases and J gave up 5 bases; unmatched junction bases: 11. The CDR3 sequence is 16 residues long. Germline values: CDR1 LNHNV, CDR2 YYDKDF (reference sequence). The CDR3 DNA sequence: TGTGCCACCAGCAGTAACCCGGGACAGAAAGGAGATACGCAGTATTTT. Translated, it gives CATSSNPGQKGDTQYF.

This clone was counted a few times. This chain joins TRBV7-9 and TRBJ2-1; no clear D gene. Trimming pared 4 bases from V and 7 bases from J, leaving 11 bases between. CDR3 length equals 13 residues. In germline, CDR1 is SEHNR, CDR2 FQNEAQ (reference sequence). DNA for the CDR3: TGTGCCAGCAGCTCCAGAGCCGGGAATGAGCAGTTCTTC. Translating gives CASSSRAGNEQFF.

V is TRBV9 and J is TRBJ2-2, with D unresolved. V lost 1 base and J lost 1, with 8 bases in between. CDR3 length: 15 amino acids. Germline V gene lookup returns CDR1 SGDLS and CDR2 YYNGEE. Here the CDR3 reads CASSVTDLNTGELFF. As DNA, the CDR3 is TGTGCCAGCAGCGTAACAGATCTGAACACCGGGGAGCTGTTTTTT.

The CDR3 nucleotides are TGTGCCTGGGTGACAGGCACAGATACGCAGTATTTT. Protein product: CAWVTGTDTQYF. The rearrangement joins TRBV30 to TRBJ2-3, with D tentatively TRBD1 (5 bases). In germline, CDR1 is GTSNPN, CDR2 SVGIG (reference sequence). With 5 bases removed from V and 1 base from J, the gap between germline ends came to 7 bases. There are 12 residues in the CDR3.

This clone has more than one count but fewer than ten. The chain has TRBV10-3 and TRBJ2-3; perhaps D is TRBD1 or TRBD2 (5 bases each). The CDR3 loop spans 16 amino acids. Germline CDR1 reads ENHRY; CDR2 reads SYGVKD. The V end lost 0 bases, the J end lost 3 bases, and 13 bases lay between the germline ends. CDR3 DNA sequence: TGTGCCATCAGTGAGTCGTGGGGACGTTTGACAGATACGCAGTATTTT. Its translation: CAISESWGRLTDTQYF.

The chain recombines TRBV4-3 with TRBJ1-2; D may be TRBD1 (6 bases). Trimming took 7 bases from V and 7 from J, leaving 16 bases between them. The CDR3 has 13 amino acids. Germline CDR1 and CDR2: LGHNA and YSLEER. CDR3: CASTSFSGAGYTF. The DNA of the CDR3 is TGCGCCAGCACCTCTTTCTCGGGGGCTGGCTACACCTTC.

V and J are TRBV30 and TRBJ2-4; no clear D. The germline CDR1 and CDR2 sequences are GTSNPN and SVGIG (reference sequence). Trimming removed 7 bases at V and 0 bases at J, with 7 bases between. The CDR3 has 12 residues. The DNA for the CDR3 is TGTGCCTATGACCTAGCCAAAAACATTCAGTACTTC. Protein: CAYDLAKNIQYF.

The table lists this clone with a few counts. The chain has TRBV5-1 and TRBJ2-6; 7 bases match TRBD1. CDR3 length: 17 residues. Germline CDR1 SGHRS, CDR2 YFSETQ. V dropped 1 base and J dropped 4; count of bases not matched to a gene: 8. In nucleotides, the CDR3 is TGCGCCAGCAGCTTGAGACAGGGTATGTCCGGGGCCAACGTCCTGACTTTC. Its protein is CASSLRQGMSGANVLTF.

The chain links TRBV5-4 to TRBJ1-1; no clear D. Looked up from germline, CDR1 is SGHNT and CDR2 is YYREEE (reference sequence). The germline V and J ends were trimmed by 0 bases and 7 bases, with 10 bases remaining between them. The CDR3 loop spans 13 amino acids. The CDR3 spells CASSLVGHGEAFF. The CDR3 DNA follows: TGTGCCAGCAGCTTGGTAGGGCATGGTGAAGCTTTCTTT.

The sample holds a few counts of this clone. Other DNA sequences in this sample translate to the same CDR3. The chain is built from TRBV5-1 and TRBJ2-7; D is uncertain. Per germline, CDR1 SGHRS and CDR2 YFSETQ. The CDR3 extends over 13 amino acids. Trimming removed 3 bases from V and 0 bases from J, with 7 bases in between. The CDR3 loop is CASSSGSSYEQYF. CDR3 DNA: TGCGCCAGCAGCTCCGGCAGCTCCTACGAGCAGTACTTC.

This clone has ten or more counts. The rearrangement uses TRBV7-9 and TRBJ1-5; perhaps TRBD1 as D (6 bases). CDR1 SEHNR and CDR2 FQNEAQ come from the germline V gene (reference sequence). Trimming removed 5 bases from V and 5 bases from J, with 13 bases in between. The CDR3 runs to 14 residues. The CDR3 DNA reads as TGTGCCAGCAGCGCCGGGACAAAAGATCAGCCCCAGCATTTT. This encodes CASSAGTKDQPQHF. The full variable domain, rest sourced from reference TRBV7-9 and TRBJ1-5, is DTGVSQNPRHKITKRGQNVTFRCDPISEHNRLYWYRQTLGQGPEFLTYFQNEAQLEKSRLLSDRFSAERPKGSFSTLEIQRTEQGDSAMYLCASSAGTKDQPQHFGDGTRLSIL.

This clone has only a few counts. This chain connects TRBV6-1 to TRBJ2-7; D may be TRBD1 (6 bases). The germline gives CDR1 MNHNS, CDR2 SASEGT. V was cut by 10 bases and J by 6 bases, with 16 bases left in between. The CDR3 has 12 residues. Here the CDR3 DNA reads TGTGCCACCCTTCAGGGGAAGAGCGAGCAGTACGTC. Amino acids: CATLQGKSEQYV.

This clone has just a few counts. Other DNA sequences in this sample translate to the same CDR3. The CDR3 spells CASSPTPQETQYF. CDR3 nucleotide sequence: TGTGCCAGCTCACCCACGCCCCAAGAGACCCAGTACTTC. The chain combines TRBV18 with TRBJ2-5; D gene unclear. From germline, CDR1 is KGHSH and CDR2 LQKENI. This CDR3 has 13 amino acids. V lost 3 bases, J lost 1 base, and 6 bases lay in between.

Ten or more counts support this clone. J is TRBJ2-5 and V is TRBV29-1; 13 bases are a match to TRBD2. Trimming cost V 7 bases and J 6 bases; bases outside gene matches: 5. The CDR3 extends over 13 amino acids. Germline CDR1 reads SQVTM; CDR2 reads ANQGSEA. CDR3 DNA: TGCAGCGGGACTAGCGGGAGCTTGCAGACCCAGTACTTC. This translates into CSGTSGSLQTQYF.

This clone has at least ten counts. The CDR3 is CASSLATDTQYF. The CDR3 DNA reads as TGTGCCAGCAGCTTAGCCACAGATACGCAGTATTTT. The V gene is TRBV7-2, the J gene TRBJ2-3; D is unclear. The V end was cut by 0 bases, the J end by 2 bases, with 0 bases between. CDR3 length: 12 residues. Germline CDR1 reads SGHTA; CDR2 reads FQGNSA. Full variable domain (outside the CDR3, taken from reference TRBV7-2 and TRBJ2-3): GAGVSQSPSNKVTEKGKDVELRCDPISGHTALYWYRQSLGQGLEFLIYFQGNSAPDKSGLPSDRFSAERTGGSVSTLTIQRTQQEDSAVYLCASSLATDTQYFGPGTRLTVL.

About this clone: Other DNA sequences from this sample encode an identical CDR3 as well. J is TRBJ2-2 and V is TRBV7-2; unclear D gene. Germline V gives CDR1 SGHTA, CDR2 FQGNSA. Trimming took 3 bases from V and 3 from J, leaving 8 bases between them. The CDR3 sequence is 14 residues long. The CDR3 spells CASSFLSDTGELFF. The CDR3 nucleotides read TGTGCCAGCAGCTTTTTATCGGACACCGGGGAGCTGTTTTTT.

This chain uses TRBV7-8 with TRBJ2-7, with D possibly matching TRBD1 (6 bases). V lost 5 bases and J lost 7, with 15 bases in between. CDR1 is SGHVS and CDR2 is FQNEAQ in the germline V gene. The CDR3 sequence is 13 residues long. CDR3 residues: CASSPGVPVEQYV. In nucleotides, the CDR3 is TGTGCCAGCAGCCCAGGGGTCCCGGTGGAGCAGTACGTC.